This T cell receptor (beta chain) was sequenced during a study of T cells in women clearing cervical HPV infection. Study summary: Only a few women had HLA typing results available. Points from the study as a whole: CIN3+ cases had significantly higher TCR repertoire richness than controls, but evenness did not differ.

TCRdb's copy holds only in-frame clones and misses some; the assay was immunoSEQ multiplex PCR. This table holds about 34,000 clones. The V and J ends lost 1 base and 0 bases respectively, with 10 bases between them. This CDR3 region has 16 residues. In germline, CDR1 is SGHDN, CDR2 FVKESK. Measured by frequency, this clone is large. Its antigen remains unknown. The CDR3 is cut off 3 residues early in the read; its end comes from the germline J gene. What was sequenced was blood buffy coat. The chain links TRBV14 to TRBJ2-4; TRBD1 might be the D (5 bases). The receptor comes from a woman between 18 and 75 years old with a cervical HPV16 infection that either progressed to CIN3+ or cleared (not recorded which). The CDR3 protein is CASSQADSSAKNIQYF. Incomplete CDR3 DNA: TGTGCCAGCAGCCAAGCCGACAGTTCAGCCAAAAACATT.